Below, 20 T cell receptor beta chains from the same sample are listed, as sequenced in a study of T cells after yellow fever vaccination. TCRdb redid the calling of the 5' RACE reads with MiXCR, one entry per CDR3 protein. The profile shows approximately 610,000 distinct CDR3 sequences, around 17% of them singletons. This specimen was PBMCs, taken 5 days after the first yellow fever vaccination. The receptors were sampled from a man between 18 and 35 years old who received the YFV17D yellow fever vaccine.

This clonotype has just a few counts. This chain connects TRBV7-6 to TRBJ2-3; D is possibly TRBD1 (5 bases). Germline-derived CDR1 and CDR2 are SGHVS and FNYEAQ. The CDR3 consists of 14 residues. V dropped 4 bases and J dropped 6 bases, with 14 bases sitting between them. The CDR3 sequence: CASSYGHYTDTQYF. The CDR3 region has the DNA TGTGCCAGCAGCTACGGACACTATACGGATACGCAGTATTTT.

This chain connects TRBV4-3 to TRBJ1-2; tentative D call: TRBD1 (5 bases). V lost 0 bases and J 6 bases, leaving 14 bases between the germline ends. The CDR3 has 15 residues. Germline assignment: CDR1 LGHNA and CDR2 YSLEER. The CDR3 loop reads CASSQDRRAGNGYTF. The CDR3 coding sequence is TGCGCCAGCAGCCAAGATAGGAGGGCAGGGAATGGCTACACCTTC.

This clonotype turned up a few times. The chain uses TRBV19 and TRBJ1-2; tentatively, D is TRBD1 (5 bases). The CDR3 loop spans 14 amino acids. CDR1 is LNHDA, CDR2 SQIVND, per germline (reference sequence). V lost 1 base and J lost 1, with 7 bases in between. CDR3 coding DNA: TGTGCCAGTAGTATAGGGACAAATAACTATGGCTACACCTTC. Protein: CASSIGTNNYGYTF.

This clonotype was detected a few times. In DNA form, the CDR3 reads TGTGCCAGCAGCTTAAATTTGGCCGAAAAACTGTTTTTT. Its protein is CASSLNLAEKLFF. The V call is TRBV7-8, the J call TRBJ1-4; no clear D gene. With 2 bases removed from V and 8 bases from J, the gap between germline ends came to 9 bases. Germline CDR1 reads SGHVS; CDR2 reads FQNEAQ. The CDR3 contains 13 residues.

This clonotype was seen repeatedly, ten times or more. This sequence joins TRBV12-3 or TRBV12-4 and TRBJ1-4; possibly TRBD1 for D (6 bases). There are 14 residues in the CDR3. V was shortened by 3 bases and J by 5 bases, with 10 bases between the two germline ends. CDR3 sequence: CASSLRQENEKLFF. In DNA, the CDR3 is TGTGCCAGCAGTTTGAGACAGGAGAATGAAAAACTGTTTTTT.

V usage is TRBV5-1 and J usage is TRBJ2-5; no definite D call. The V end lost 1 base, the J end lost 7 bases, and 14 bases lay between the germline ends. Germline V gives CDR1 SGHRS, CDR2 YFSETQ. This CDR3 region has 14 residues. The CDR3 region has the DNA TGCGCCAGCAGCTTGACGGATTTAAGTGGGACCCAGTACTTC. Protein sequence: CASSLTDLSGTQYF.

This clonotype was recorded at least ten times. The V and J genes are TRBV5-6 and TRBJ2-5, with 13 nucleotides matching TRBD2. The CDR3 sequence is 19 residues long. J gave up 5 bases and V 3 bases, and 16 bases lay outside the gene matches. Germline V gene data show CDR1 as SGHDT and CDR2 as YYEEEE. The CDR3 DNA follows: TGTGCCAGCAGCTCCTTTTTGACTAGCGGGGGGTTCGAGTTGGAGACCCAGTACTTC. It is translated as CASSSFLTSGGFELETQYF.

This clonotype has just a few counts. The V call is TRBV10-3, the J call TRBJ1-5; D not resolved. Looked up from germline, CDR1 is ENHRY and CDR2 is SYGVKD. V gave up 4 bases and J gave up 5 bases, with 12 bases separating them. This CDR3 is 14 amino acids long. CDR3 region: CAISVKDGDQPQHF. The DNA of the CDR3 is TGTGCCATCAGTGTTAAGGACGGAGATCAGCCCCAGCATTTT.

The V and J genes are TRBV5-1 and TRBJ2-3; TRBD1 matches at 8 bases. This CDR3 is 16 amino acids long. CDR1 is SGHRS and CDR2 is YFSETQ in the germline V gene. The V and J ends lost 4 bases and 5 bases, in that order; junction bases with no gene match: 12. The CDR3: CASSTAGTGLGDTQYF. CDR3 DNA sequence: TGCGCCAGCAGCACCGCCGGGACAGGCCTTGGAGATACGCAGTATTTT.

This clonotype has more than one count but fewer than ten. V is TRBV27 and J is TRBJ2-2; 8 nucleotides line up with TRBD1. Germline V gene data show CDR1 as MNHEY and CDR2 as SMNVEV (reference sequence). The CDR3 sequence is 16 residues long. J gave up 6 bases and V 4 bases, and 10 bases lay outside the gene matches. The CDR3, as DNA: TGTGCCAGCAGTTCCCTCATGGACAGGGCCGCCGGGGAGCTGTTTTTT. It codes for CASSSLMDRAAGELFF.

In its sample, this clonotype was seen a few times. This sequence joins TRBV7-9 and TRBJ2-3; a possible D gene is TRBD1 (7 bases). CDR3 size: 15 residues. Germline assignment: CDR1 SEHNR and CDR2 FQNEAQ (reference sequence). V was pared by 5 bases and J by 2 bases, with 14 bases between. The chain's CDR3 is CASSRGTDITDTQYF. The CDR3, as DNA: TGTGCCAGCAGCCGCGGGACAGATATCACAGATACGCAGTATTTT.

The CDR3 reads CASREAGFSYNEQFF. CDR3 DNA sequence: TGTGCCAGCAGGGAGGCGGGGTTCTCCTACAATGAGCAGTTCTTC. The gene calls are TRBV6-2 or TRBV6-3 and TRBJ2-1; D may be TRBD2 (6 bases). Germline V gene sequence: CDR1 MNHEY, CDR2 SVGEGT. V lost 6 bases, J lost 0 bases, and 12 bases lay in between. The length of the CDR3 is 15 residues.

V gene TRBV6-5 combines with J gene TRBJ2-5, with 10 bases fitting TRBD2. The junction had 5 bases not matched to a gene; V was cut back by 2 bases and J by 5 bases. Germline assignment: CDR1 MNHEY and CDR2 SVGAGI. CDR3 length equals 15 residues. Here the CDR3 reads CASSYLLAGLETQYF. CDR3 nucleotides: TGTGCCAGCAGTTACCTACTAGCGGGGTTGGAGACCCAGTACTTC.

The rearrangement joins TRBV5-1 to TRBJ2-3; D is unresolved. Germline V gives CDR1 SGHRS, CDR2 YFSETQ. V was shortened by 3 bases and J by 6 bases, with 8 bases between the two germline ends. The CDR3 extends over 12 amino acids. This CDR3 reads CASSSSRDTQYF. The CDR3 DNA is TGCGCCAGCAGCTCGTCCAGGGATACGCAGTATTTT.

This clonotype was counted only a few times. The CDR3 loop reads CASSLWGGGAAEAFF. CDR3 coding DNA: TGCGCCAGCAGCTTGTGGGGCGGGGGGGCTGCTGAAGCTTTCTTT. The V gene is TRBV5-1, the J gene TRBJ1-1; TRBD1 might be the D (6 bases). Germline loops: CDR1 SGHRS, CDR2 YFSETQ. The V end was cut by 1 base, the J end by 6 bases, with 16 bases between. CDR3 length: 15 residues.

In this sample, this clonotype turned up a few times. The rearrangement links TRBV11-2 to TRBJ2-5; D gene ambiguous. CDR3 length equals 16 residues. Germline V gene data show CDR1 as SGHAT and CDR2 as FQNNGV. V shed 4 bases and J shed 0 bases, with 15 bases lying between them. The CDR3 DNA reads as TGTGCCAGCAGCTCTTGGGCTGCCCCGTACCAAGAGACCCAGTACTTC. This encodes CASSSWAAPYQETQYF.

This chain joins TRBV3-1 and TRBJ2-1, with D uncertain. The V end was cut by 0 bases, the J end by 3 bases, with 9 bases between. Germline-derived CDR1 and CDR2 are LGHDT and YNNKEL (reference sequence). The CDR3 length is 15 residues. The CDR3 DNA is TGTGCCAGCAGCCAAGACATGGGTGGCTACAATGAGCAGTTCTTC. As protein: CASSQDMGGYNEQFF.

V gene TRBV30 combines with J gene TRBJ2-3, with 12 bases aligning to TRBD2. The CDR3 has 14 residues. V lost 2 bases and J lost 3; bases outside the gene matches: 0. Germline loops: CDR1 GTSNPN, CDR2 SVGIG (reference sequence). The chain's CDR3 is CAWSLAGGTDTQYF. In DNA, the CDR3 is TGTGCCTGGAGTCTAGCGGGGGGGACAGATACGCAGTATTTT.

The rearrangement links TRBV12-3 or TRBV12-4 to TRBJ1-2; TRBD1 aligns across 7 bases. This CDR3 is built from 17 residues. Trimming removed 8 bases from V and 5 bases from J; junction bases left unmatched: 20. Here the CDR3 reads CASRSSRGRSGKYGYTF. The CDR3 region has the DNA TGTGCCAGCCGCTCTAGTAGGGGGCGCTCAGGAAAGTATGGCTACACCTTC.

Ten or more counts support this clonotype. The gene calls are TRBV6-4 and TRBJ1-1; a weak D match, TRBD1 (5 bases). Between the trimmed V and J ends, which lost 8 bases and 3 bases, there was a span of 13 bases. This CDR3 contains 13 residues. The V gene's germline CDR1 is MRHNA and CDR2 SNTAGT. The CDR3 reads CASRGRGDTEAFF. For the CDR3, the DNA is TGTGCCAGCCGAGGACGGGGCGACACTGAAGCTTTCTTT.